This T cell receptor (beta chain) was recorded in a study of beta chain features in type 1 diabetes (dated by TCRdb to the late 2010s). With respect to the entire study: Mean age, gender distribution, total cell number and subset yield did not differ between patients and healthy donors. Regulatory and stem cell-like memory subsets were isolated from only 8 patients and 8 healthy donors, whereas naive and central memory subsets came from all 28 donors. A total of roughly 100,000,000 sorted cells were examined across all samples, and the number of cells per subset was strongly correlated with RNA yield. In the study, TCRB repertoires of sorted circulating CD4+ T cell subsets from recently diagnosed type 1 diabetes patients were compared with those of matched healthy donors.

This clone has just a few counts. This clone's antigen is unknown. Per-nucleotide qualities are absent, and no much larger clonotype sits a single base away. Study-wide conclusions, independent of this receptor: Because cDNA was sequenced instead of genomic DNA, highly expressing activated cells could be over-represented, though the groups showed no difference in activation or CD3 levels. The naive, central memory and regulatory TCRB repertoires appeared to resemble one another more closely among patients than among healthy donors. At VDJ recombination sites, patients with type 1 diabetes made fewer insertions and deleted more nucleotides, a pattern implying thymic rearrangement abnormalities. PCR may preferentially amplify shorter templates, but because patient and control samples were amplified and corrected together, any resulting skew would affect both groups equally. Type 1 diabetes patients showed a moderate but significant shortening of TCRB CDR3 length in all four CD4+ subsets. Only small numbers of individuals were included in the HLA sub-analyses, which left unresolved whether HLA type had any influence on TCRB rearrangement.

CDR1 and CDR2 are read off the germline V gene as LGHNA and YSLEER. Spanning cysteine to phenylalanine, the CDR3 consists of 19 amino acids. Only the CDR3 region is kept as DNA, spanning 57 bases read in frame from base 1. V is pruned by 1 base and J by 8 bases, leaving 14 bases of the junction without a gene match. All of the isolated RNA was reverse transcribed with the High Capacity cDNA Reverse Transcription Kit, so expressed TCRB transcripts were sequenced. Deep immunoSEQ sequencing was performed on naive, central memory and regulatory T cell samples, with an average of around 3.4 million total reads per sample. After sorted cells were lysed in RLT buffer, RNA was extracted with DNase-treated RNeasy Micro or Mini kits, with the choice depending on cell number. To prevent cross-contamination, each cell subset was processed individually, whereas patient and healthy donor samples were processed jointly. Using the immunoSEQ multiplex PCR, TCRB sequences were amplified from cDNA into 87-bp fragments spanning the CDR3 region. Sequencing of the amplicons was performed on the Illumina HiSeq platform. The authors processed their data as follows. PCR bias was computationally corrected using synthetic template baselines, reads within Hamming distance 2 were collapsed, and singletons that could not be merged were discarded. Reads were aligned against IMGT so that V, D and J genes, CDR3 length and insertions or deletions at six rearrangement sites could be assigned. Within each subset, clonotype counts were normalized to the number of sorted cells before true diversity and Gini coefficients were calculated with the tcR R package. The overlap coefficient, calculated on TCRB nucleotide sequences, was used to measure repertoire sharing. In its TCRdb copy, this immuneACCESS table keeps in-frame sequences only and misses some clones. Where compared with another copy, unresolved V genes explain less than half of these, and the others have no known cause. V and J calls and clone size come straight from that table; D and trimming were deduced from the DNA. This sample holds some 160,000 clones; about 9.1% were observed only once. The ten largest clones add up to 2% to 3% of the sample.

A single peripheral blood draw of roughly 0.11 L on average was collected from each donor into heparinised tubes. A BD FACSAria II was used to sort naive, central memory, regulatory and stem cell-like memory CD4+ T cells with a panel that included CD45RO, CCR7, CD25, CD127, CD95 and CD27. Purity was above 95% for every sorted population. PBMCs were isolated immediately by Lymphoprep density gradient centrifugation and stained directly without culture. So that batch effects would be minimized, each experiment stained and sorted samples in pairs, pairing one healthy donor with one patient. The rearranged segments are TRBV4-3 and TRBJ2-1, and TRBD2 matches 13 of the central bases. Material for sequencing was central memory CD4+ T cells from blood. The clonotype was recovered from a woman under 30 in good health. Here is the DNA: TGCGCCAGCAGCCAAGGGCCGAGAACTAGCGGGGGGGCGGGGGATGAGCAGTTCTTC. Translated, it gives CASSQGPRTSGGAGDEQFF.